This TCR beta chain was captured in a study of T cells in Graves' hyperthyroidism and ophthalmopathy. The CDR3 regions of TCR beta were amplified from RNA transcripts. The HTBI primer set served for first-round RT-PCR of the TCR CDR3. MiXCR, run by TCRdb on the multiplex PCR reads, gives a single entry per CDR3 protein. The sample yields around 700,000 distinct CDR3 sequences, 15% to 20% seen once. This clonotype was seen only a few times. Diagnoses were established using clinical symptoms, serum thyroxine and TRAb, thyroid ultrasound and orbital computed tomography. Germline CDR1 reads MGHDK; CDR2 reads SYGVNS. The CDR3 consists of 14 residues. Trimming took off 0 bases at V and 6 bases at J, with 11 bases between the two ends.

V gene TRBV25-1 combines with J gene TRBJ1-2; tentatively, D is TRBD1 (6 bases). Sequencing used blood. The receptor's source is a woman aged 50 to 60 with Graves' hyperthyroidism that later progressed to Graves' ophthalmopathy. The DNA of the CDR3 is TGTGCCAGCAGTGAATATGGACAGCAGCATGGCTACACCTTC. Translating gives CASSEYGQQHGYTF.